This TCR beta chain was documented in a study of human T cells and chemical hapten exposure. Across the study: Patients received weekly diphenylcyclopropenone doses to the scalp throughout the roughly 23-week study.

TCRdb re-derived calls from the RACE reads in MiXCR, one entry per CDR3 protein. The table lists some 300,000 distinct CDR3 sequences, 4.5% to 5.5% of them singletons. CDR1 and CDR2 (germline): KGHDR, SFDVKD. The V and J ends lost 2 bases and 2 bases respectively, with 9 bases between them. This CDR3 comprises 16 residues. The sample's time point: pre-sensitization, week 0. Specified treatment: therapeutic diphenylcyclopropenone sensitization with weekly scalp DPC. The rearrangement uses TRBV24-1 and TRBJ2-6, with D hard to call. Sequenced here: whole blood, sampled in connection with sensitization to the hapten diphenylcyclopropenone (DPC). This sequence originates from a woman aged 18-29 years with alopecia areata. Some clones in this sample may be carry-over from other donors' samples. The CDR3, as DNA: TGTGCCACCAGTGATTCGGATTCGGCTGGGGCCAACGTCCTGACTTTC. Protein sequence: CATSDSDSAGANVLTF.